A single sample gave rise to the 24 T cell receptor beta chains below, sequenced in a study of a mutant IDH1 vaccine in newly diagnosed glioma. Time point: week 5, during vaccination. In every dose of vaccine, 300 ug of mutant IDH1 20-mer peptide was given alongside topical imiquimod. These receptors have no identified antigens. The protocol was immunoSEQ multiplex PCR, while the TCRdb copy is restricted to in-frame clones and leaves out a portion. Counted here are some 48,000 clones, around 80% occurring once; the ten biggest clones make up about 1.8%. This specimen consisted of PBMCs, obtained from a glioma patient whose treatment included an IDH1 peptide vaccine. Receptors were obtained from a woman between 40 and 50 years old with glioma.

In this sample, this clone turned up once. The rearrangement links TRBV29-1 to TRBJ2-1; perhaps D is TRBD1 or TRBD2 (5 bases each). V was trimmed by 7 bases and J by 4 bases, leaving 14 bases between them. The CDR3 has 13 residues. CDR1 is SQVTM and CDR2 is ANQGSEA in the germline V gene. The CDR3: CSGRDGAYNEQFF. In DNA form, the CDR3 reads TGCAGCGGCCGGGACGGAGCGTACAATGAGCAGTTCTTC.

The chain is built from TRBV11-2 and TRBJ2-7, with D unresolved. This CDR3 contains 17 residues. CDR1 SGHAT and CDR2 FQNNGV come from the germline V gene. Trimming stripped 1 base from V and 0 bases from J, with 16 bases between. CDR3 amino acids: CASSLAPIIGISYEQYF. The DNA for the CDR3 is TGTGCCAGCAGCTTAGCCCCCATAATAGGAATCTCCTACGAGCAGTACTTC.

V gene TRBV10-3 combines with J gene TRBJ2-3; D not certain. Germline V CDR1 and CDR2: ENHRY, SYGVKD. The length of the CDR3 is 16 residues. V lost 3 bases and J 0 bases, leaving 13 bases between the germline ends. CDR3 coding DNA: TGTGCCATCAGTGACCCGGTGACACTGAGCACAGATACGCAGTATTTT. Its translation: CAISDPVTLSTDTQYF.

The V call is TRBV18, the J call TRBJ1-4, with TRBD1 matching over 8 bases. The CDR3 sequence is 15 residues long. V lost 5 bases to trimming and J lost 2 bases; unmatched junction nucleotides: 4. Germline V CDR1 and CDR2: KGHSH, LQKENI. The chain's CDR3 is CASSARQGTNEKLFF. CDR3 DNA sequence: TGTGCCAGCTCAGCCCGACAGGGGACTAATGAAAAACTGTTTTTT.

The CDR3, as DNA: TGTGCCAGCAGTGCCTCTAGCGGGGGCCCTTCCTACGAGCAGTACTTC. The encoded protein is CASSASSGGPSYEQYF. The chain uses TRBV25-1 and TRBJ2-7, with 10 bases matching TRBD2. Germline CDR1 reads MGHDK; CDR2 reads SYGVNS. The V segment lost 4 bases and the J segment 1 base; nucleotides outside the gene matches: 7. This CDR3 contains 16 residues.

This sequence joins TRBV2 and TRBJ2-3, with D maybe TRBD2 (8 bases). Per the germline V gene, CDR1 is SNHLY and CDR2 is FYNNEI. The V and J ends lost 6 bases and 0 bases respectively, with 13 bases between them. This CDR3 spans 15 amino acids. The CDR3 DNA reads TGTGCCAGCAGGGCGGGGGGACAGAGCACAGATACGCAGTATTTT. Its translation is CASRAGGQSTDTQYF.

V usage is TRBV5-1 and J usage is TRBJ1-3, with TRBD1 matching over 7 bases. The trim removed 4 bases at V and 1 base at J, leaving 5 bases unmatched. The V gene's germline CDR1 is SGHRS and CDR2 YFSETQ. This CDR3 spans 15 amino acids. In DNA, the CDR3 is TGCGCCAGCAGCGTGGGACAGCCATCTGGAAACACCATATATTTT. Its protein product is CASSVGQPSGNTIYF. Drawing the rest from reference TRBV5-1 and TRBJ1-3, the complete variable domain is KAGVTQTPRYLIKTRGQQVTLSCSPISGHRSVSWYQQTPGQGLQFLFEYFSETQRNKGNFPGRFSGRQFSNSRSEMNVSTLELGDSALYLCASSVGQPSGNTIYFGEGSWLTVV.

The genes are TRBV6-6 and TRBJ1-5; 8 nucleotides align to TRBD1. After removal of 6 bases from V and 2 bases from J, the junction contained 3 bases not matched to a gene. Germline V CDR1 and CDR2: MNHNY, SVGAGI (reference sequence). The CDR3 totals 14 residues. The CDR3 loop is CASRTGEGNQPQHF. CDR3 nucleotides: TGTGCCAGCAGGACAGGGGAGGGCAATCAGCCCCAGCATTTT.

The CDR3 protein is CASSQDGGNRNEQFF. CDR3 DNA sequence: TGTGCCAGCAGCCAAGACGGGGGAAATCGCAATGAGCAGTTCTTC. The chain uses TRBV14 and TRBJ2-1, with a weak D call TRBD2 (6 bases). The CDR3 consists of 15 residues. Trimming left V 0 bases short and J 6 bases short, with 12 bases between. Germline V lookup: CDR1 SGHDN, CDR2 FVKESK.

CDR3 sequence: CASSLVGKRAGSSEQYF. The CDR3 DNA reads TGCGCCAGCAGCTTGGTTGGGAAACGGGCAGGGTCAAGCGAGCAGTACTTC. The chain has TRBV5-1 and TRBJ2-7; D may be TRBD1 (5 bases). From germline, CDR1 is SGHRS and CDR2 YFSETQ. The CDR3 sequence is 17 residues long. Between the trimmed V and J ends, which lost 0 bases and 6 bases, there was a span of 22 bases.

In its sample, this clone was seen a few times. The J gene is TRBJ2-6, the V gene TRBV7-9; possibly TRBD2 for D (6 bases). CDR1 SEHNR and CDR2 FQNEAQ come from the germline V gene (reference sequence). This CDR3 comprises 13 residues. V was shortened by 10 bases and J by 2 bases, with 9 bases between the two germline ends. CDR3 nucleotides: TGTGCCATCGGGGGACCTGGGGCCAACGTCCTGACTTTC. This codes for CAIGGPGANVLTF.

This clone showed up just once. The chain uses TRBV5-6 and TRBJ2-1; weak D call: TRBD1 (5 bases). The CDR3 is 14 residues long. Germline V gene lookup returns CDR1 SGHDT and CDR2 YYEEEE. Trimming shortened V by 2 bases and J by 8 bases, and 14 bases separated the two germline ends. CDR3 in amino acids: CASSFGQGIDEQFF. In DNA form, the CDR3 reads TGTGCCAGCAGCTTCGGGCAGGGTATCGATGAGCAGTTCTTC.

The chain links TRBV19 to TRBJ1-2; 7 nucleotides agree with TRBD1. In germline, CDR1 is LNHDA, CDR2 SQIVND (reference sequence). The trim removed 8 bases at V and 8 bases at J, leaving 11 bases unmatched. The CDR3 is 13 amino acids. The CDR3 DNA reads as TGTGCCAGTGGGGGACAGCTGACGGCCGGCTACACCTTC. It encodes CASGGQLTAGYTF.

This clone was counted a single time. This sequence joins TRBV6-6 and TRBJ1-2; D remains ambiguous. CDR3 length equals 13 residues. Germline CDR1 reads MNHNY; CDR2 reads SVGAGI (reference sequence). Trimming shortened V by 0 bases and J by 7 bases, and 9 bases separated the two germline ends. CDR3 amino acids: CASSYSAEGGYTF. Written as DNA, the CDR3 is TGTGCCAGCAGTTACTCGGCGGAAGGTGGCTACACCTTC.

The V gene is TRBV7-8, the J gene TRBJ2-7; D remains ambiguous. Between the trimmed V and J ends, which lost 0 bases and 0 bases, there was a span of 6 bases. Germline V gene data show CDR1 as SGHVS and CDR2 as FQNEAQ. The length of the CDR3 is 14 residues. This CDR3 is CASSLAGSSYEQYF. As DNA, the CDR3 is TGTGCCAGCAGCTTAGCGGGGTCCTCCTACGAGCAGTACTTC.

This sequence joins TRBV5-1 and TRBJ1-1, with D perhaps matching TRBD1 (6 bases). The CDR3 sequence is 16 residues long. V lost 2 bases, J lost 1 base, and 15 bases lay in between. The germline V gene has CDR1 SGHRS and CDR2 YFSETQ. The CDR3 loop reads CASSLRPGQGNTEAFF. In DNA, the CDR3 is TGCGCCAGCAGCTTACGACCGGGACAAGGGAACACTGAAGCTTTCTTT.

The V gene is TRBV21-1, the J gene TRBJ2-7. TRBV21-1 is listed as a pseudogene. This CDR3 has 14 residues. In DNA form, the CDR3 reads TGTGCCACCACTCCGGGGCTCTCTTCCTACGAGCAGTACTTC. This encodes CATTPGLSSYEQYF.

The V call is TRBV7-2, the J call TRBJ2-2; 7 positions agree with TRBD2. The CDR3 is made up of 14 amino acids. Germline-derived CDR1 and CDR2 are SGHTA and FQGNSA. The J segment lost 2 bases and the V segment lost 3 bases, leaving 0 bases of the junction unmatched. CDR3 amino acids: CASSLGLNTGELFF. In DNA form, the CDR3 reads TGTGCCAGCAGCTTGGGACTAAACACCGGGGAGCTGTTTTTT.

V and J are TRBV6-5 and TRBJ2-5, with D maybe TRBD1 (6 bases). The CDR3 runs 13 residues. The germline gives CDR1 MNHEY, CDR2 SVGAGI. V shed 4 bases and J shed 5 bases, with 11 bases lying between them. CDR3 nucleotides: TGTGCCAGCAGTTTCCAGGGGTGGGAGACCCAGTACTTC. It codes for CASSFQGWETQYF.

A few counts support this clone. DNA for the CDR3: TGTGCCAGTGGGAGGGCTAGCGGGGGCGGAGAGACCCAGTACTTC. Protein: CASGRASGGGETQYF. The chain combines TRBV2 with TRBJ2-5; 10 bases match TRBD2. CDR1 is SNHLY, CDR2 FYNNEI, per germline. The V and J ends lost 9 bases and 4 bases, in that order; junction bases with no gene match: 11. CDR3 size: 15 residues.

The chain is built from TRBV19 and TRBJ1-2; D unresolved. The CDR3 extends over 15 amino acids. Trimming removed 1 base at V and 2 bases at J, with 11 bases between. CDR1 is LNHDA and CDR2 is SQIVND in the germline V gene (reference sequence). This CDR3 is CASSIASQRNYGYTF. CDR3 coding DNA: TGTGCCAGTAGTATAGCCTCGCAGAGGAACTATGGCTACACCTTC. Complete variable domain (other parts from reference TRBV19 and TRBJ1-2): DGGITQSPKYLFRKEGQNVTLSCEQNLNHDAMYWYRQDPGQGLRLIYYSQIVNDFQKGDIAEGYSVSREKKESFPLTVTSAQKNPTAFYLCASSIASQRNYGYTFGSGTRLTVV.

The chain carries TRBV29-1 and TRBJ2-3; 10 positions agree with TRBD1. The CDR3 is 14 amino acids. The germline V gene has CDR1 SQVTM and CDR2 ANQGSEA. Trimming at V came to 5 bases and at J to 8 bases, leaving 10 bases not matched to a gene. The CDR3 region has the DNA TGCAGCGTTTCACGGGACAGGGGATTAGTTACGCAGTATTTT. It is translated as CSVSRDRGLVTQYF.

V and J are TRBV10-2 and TRBJ2-7; TRBD2 matches at 12 bases. The CDR3 is 14 residues long. Per germline, CDR1 WSHSY and CDR2 SAAADI. With V trimmed by 5 bases and J by 2 bases, 1 base remained unmatched. CDR3 residues: CASSSSGGAYEQYF. Written as DNA, the CDR3 is TGCGCCAGCAGTTCTAGCGGGGGGGCCTACGAGCAGTACTTC.

This clone was observed once. This chain joins TRBV2 and TRBJ2-7; TRBD2 agrees at 8 bases. Germline CDR1 reads SNHLY; CDR2 reads FYNNEI. Germline trimming cut 6 bases from V and 5 bases from J; bases unmatched to any gene: 12. CDR3 size: 15 residues. CDR3 DNA sequence: TGTGCCAGCAGCCCTCGGGGCGGGGGGTTAAACGAGCAGTACTTC. Amino acids: CASSPRGGGLNEQYF.